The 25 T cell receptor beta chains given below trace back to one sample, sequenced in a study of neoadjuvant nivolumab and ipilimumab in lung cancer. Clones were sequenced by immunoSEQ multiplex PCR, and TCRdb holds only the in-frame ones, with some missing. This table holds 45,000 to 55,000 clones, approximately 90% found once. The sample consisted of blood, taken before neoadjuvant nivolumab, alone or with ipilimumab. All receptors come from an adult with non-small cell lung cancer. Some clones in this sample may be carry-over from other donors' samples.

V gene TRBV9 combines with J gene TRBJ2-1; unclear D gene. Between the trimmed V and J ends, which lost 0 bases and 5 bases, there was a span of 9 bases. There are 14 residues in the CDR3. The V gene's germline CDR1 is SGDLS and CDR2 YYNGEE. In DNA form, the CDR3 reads TGTGCCAGCAGCGTAGTCGGCACCAACAATGAGCAGTTCTTC. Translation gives CASSVVGTNNEQFF.

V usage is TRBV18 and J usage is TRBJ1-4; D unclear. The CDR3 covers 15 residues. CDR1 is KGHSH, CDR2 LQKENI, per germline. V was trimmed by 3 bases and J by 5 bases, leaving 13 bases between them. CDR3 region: CASSPLGLINEKLFF. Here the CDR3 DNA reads TGTGCCAGCTCACCCCTCGGGCTGATCAATGAAAAACTGTTTTTT. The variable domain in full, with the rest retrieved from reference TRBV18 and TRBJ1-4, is NAGVMQNPRHLVRRRGQEARLRCSPMKGHSHVYWYRQLPEEGLKFMVYLQKENIIDESGMPKERFSAEFPKEGPSILRIQQVVRGDSAAYFCASSPLGLINEKLFFGSGTQLSVL.

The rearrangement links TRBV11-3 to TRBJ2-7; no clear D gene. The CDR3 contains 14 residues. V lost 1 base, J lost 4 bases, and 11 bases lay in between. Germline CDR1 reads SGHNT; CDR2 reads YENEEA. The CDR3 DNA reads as TGTGCCAGCAGCTTAGGGTCTCCCCTGTACGAGCAGTACTTC. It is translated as CASSLGSPLYEQYF. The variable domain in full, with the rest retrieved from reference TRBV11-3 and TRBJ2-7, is EAGVVQSPRYKIIEKKQPVAFWCNPISGHNTLYWYLQNLGQGPELLIRYENEEAVDDSQLPKDRFSAERLKGVDSTLKIQPAELGDSAVYLCASSLGSPLYEQYFGPGTRLTVT.

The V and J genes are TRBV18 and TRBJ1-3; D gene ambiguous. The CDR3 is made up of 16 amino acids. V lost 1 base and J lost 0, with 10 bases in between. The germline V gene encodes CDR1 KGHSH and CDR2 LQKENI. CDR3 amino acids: CASSPRQDPSGNTIYF. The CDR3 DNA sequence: TGTGCCAGCTCACCACGTCAGGACCCCTCTGGAAACACCATATATTTT.

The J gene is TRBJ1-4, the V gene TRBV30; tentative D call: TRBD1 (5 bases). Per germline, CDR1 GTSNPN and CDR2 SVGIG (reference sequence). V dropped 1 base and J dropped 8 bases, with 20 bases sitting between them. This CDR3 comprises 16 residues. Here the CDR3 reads CAWSGRPTRGTEKLFF. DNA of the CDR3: TGTGCCTGGAGTGGAAGGCCGACTAGGGGAACCGAAAAACTGTTTTTT.

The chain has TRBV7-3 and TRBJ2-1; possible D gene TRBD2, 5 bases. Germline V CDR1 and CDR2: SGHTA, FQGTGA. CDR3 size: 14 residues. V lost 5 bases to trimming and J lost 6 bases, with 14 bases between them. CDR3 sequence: CASSRSAGINEQFF. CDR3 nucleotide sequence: TGTGCCAGCAGCCGCTCTGCCGGGATCAATGAGCAGTTCTTC.

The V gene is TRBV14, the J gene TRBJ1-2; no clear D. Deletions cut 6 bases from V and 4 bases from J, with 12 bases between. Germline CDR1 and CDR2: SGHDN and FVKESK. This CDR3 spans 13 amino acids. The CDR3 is CASSPGEAYGYTF. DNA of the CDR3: TGTGCCAGCAGTCCCGGGGAGGCCTATGGCTACACCTTC. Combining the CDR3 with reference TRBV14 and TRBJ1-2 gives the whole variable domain EAGVTQFPSHSVIEKGQTVTLRCDPISGHDNLYWYRRVMGKEIKFLLHFVKESKQDESGMPNNRFLAERTGGTYSTLKVQPAELEDSGVYFCASSPGEAYGYTFGSGTRLTVV.

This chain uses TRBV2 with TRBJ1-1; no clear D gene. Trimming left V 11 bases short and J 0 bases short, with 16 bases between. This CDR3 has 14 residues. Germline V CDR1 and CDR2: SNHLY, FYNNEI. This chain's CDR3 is CAGLRPGLNTEAFF. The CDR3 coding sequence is TGTGCCGGGTTAAGACCTGGCTTGAACACTGAAGCTTTCTTT.

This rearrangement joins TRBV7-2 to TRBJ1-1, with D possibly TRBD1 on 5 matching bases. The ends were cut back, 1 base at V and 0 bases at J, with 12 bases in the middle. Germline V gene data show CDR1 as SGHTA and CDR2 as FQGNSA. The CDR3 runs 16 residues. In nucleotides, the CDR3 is TGTGCCAGCAGCTTAGGGGACTTAATCATGAACACTGAAGCTTTCTTT. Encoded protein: CASSLGDLIMNTEAFF.

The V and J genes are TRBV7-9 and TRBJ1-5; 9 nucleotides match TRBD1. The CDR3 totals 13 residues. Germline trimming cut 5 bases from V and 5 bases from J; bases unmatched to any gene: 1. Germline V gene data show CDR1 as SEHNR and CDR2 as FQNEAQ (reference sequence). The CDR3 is CASSRQGDQPQHF. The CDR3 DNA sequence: TGTGCCAGCAGCAGACAGGGGGATCAGCCCCAGCATTTT.

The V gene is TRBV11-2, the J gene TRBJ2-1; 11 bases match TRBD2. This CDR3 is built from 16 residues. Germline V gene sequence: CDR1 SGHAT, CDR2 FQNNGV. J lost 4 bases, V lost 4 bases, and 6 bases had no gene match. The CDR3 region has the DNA TGTGCCAGCAGCTCCGCTAGCGGGAGGAGTTACAATGAGCAGTTCTTC. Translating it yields CASSSASGRSYNEQFF. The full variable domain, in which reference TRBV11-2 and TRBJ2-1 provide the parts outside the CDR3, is EAGVAQSPRYKIIEKRQSVAFWCNPISGHATLYWYQQILGQGPKLLIQFQNNGVVDDSQLPKDRFSAERLKGVDSTLKIQPAKLEDSAVYLCASSSASGRSYNEQFFGPGTRLTVL.

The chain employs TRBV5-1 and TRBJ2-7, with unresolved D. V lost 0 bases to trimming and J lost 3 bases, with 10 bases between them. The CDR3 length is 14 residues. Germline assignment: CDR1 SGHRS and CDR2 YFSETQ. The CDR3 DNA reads TGCGCCAGCAGCTTGGATCGGCAAATCTACGAGCAGTACTTC. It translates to CASSLDRQIYEQYF.

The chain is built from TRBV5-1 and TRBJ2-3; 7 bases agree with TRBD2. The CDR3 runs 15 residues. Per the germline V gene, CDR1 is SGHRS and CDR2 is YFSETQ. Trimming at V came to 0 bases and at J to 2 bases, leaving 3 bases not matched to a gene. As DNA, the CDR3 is TGCGCCAGCAGCTTGGAAGGGACTAACACAGATACGCAGTATTTT. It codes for CASSLEGTNTDTQYF.

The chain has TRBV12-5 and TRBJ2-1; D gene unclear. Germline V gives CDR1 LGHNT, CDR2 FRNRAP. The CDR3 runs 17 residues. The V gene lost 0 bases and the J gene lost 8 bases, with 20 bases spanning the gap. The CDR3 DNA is TGTGCTAGTGGTTTGGTGCCTCCCCCTAGGTACGGCGATGAGCAGTTCTTC. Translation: CASGLVPPPRYGDEQFF.

The CDR3 sequence is CASTPTGGGTDTQYF. In DNA form, the CDR3 reads TGTGCCAGTACCCCGACGGGCGGGGGCACAGATACGCAGTATTTT. The genes are TRBV19 and TRBJ2-3; possible D gene TRBD2, 6 bases. The germline gives CDR1 LNHDA, CDR2 SQIVND (reference sequence). The CDR3 sequence is 15 residues long. The V gene lost 7 bases and the J gene lost 1 base, with 15 bases spanning the gap.

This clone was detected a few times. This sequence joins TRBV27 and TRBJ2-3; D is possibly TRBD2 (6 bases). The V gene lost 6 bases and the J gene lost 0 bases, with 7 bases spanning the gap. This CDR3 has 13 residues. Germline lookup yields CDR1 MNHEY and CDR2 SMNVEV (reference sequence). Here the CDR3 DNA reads TGTGCCAGCAGGGGGAGGAGCACAGATACGCAGTATTTT. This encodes CASRGRSTDTQYF.

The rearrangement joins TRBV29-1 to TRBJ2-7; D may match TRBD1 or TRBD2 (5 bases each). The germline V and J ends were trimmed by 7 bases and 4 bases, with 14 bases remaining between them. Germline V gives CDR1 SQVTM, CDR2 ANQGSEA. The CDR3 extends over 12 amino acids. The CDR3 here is CSAAGTEYEQYF. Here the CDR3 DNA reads TGCAGCGCCGCCGGGACGGAGTACGAGCAGTACTTC.

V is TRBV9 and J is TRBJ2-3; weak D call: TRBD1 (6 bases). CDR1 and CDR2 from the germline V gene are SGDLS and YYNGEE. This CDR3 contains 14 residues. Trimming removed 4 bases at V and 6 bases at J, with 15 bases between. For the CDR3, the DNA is TGTGCCAGCAGCTACAGGGACCGAGGGGATACGCAGTATTTT. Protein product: CASSYRDRGDTQYF.

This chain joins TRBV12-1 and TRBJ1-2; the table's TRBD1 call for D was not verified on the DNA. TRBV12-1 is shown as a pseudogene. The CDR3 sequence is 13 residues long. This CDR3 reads CASSFWTGDGYTF. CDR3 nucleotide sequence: TGTGCCAGCAGCTTTTGGACAGGGGATGGCTACACCTTC.

The CDR3 protein is CASAGGLYEQYF. CDR3 nucleotide sequence: TGTGCCAGCGCCGGTGGGCTCTACGAGCAGTACTTC. The gene calls are TRBV18 and TRBJ2-7; no definite D call. V gave up 8 bases and J gave up 3 bases, with 11 bases separating them. Germline lookup yields CDR1 KGHSH and CDR2 LQKENI. The CDR3 length is 12 residues.

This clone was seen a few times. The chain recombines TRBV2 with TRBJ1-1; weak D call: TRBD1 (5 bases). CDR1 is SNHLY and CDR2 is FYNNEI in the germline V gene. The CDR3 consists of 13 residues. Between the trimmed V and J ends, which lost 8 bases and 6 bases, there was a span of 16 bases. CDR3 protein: CASQQVASSEAFF. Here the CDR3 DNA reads TGTGCCAGCCAACAGGTGGCATCATCTGAAGCTTTCTTT.

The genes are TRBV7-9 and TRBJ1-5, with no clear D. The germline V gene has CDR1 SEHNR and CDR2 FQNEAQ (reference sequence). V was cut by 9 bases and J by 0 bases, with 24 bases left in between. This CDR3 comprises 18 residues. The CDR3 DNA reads TGTGCCAGGGACTCGACGAAGGGTACACTGTGTAGCAATCAGCCCCAGCATTTT. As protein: CARDSTKGTLCSNQPQHF.

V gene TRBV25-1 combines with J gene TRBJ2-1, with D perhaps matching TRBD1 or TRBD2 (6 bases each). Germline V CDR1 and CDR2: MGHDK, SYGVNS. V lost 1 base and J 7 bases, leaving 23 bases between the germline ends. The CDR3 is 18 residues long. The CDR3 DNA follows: TGTGCCAGCAGTGAATGGGGCAGGGGAGGCGGTACGGGGAATGAGCAGTTCTTC. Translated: CASSEWGRGGGTGNEQFF.

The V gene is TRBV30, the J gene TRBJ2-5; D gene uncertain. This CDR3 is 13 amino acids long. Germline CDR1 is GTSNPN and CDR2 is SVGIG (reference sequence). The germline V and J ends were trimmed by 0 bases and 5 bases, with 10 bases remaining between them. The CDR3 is CAWSVKAGETQYF. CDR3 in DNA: TGTGCCTGGAGTGTAAAGGCCGGGGAGACCCAGTACTTC.

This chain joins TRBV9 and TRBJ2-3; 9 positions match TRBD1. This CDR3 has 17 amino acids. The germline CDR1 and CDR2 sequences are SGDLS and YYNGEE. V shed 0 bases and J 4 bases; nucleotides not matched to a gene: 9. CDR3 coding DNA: TGTGCCAGCAGCGTAGCAGTTCCGGGACAGGGATCAGATACGCAGTATTTT. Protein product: CASSVAVPGQGSDTQYF.